Included here is one T cell receptor beta chain sequence, with context. A second PCR, run for 7 to 11 cycles, used a sample-barcoded 5' primer plus a J-beta primer mix. Using its own MiXCR run on the 5' RACE reads, TCRdb lists one record per CDR3 protein. The sample holds 700,000 to 1,000,000 distinct CDR3 sequences, around 42% seen once. V shed 7 bases and J 5 bases; nucleotides not matched to a gene: 4. The CDR3 is made up of 13 amino acids. The germline CDR1 and CDR2 sequences are SNHLY and FYNNEI. This specimen belongs to a study of blood T cells in healthy people across ages. This sequence joins TRBV2 and TRBJ2-2; the match to TRBD1 covers 7 bases. This receptor was taken from a man in his sixties in good health. Material for sequencing was blood. CDR3 loop: CASKQQGTGELFF. The CDR3, as DNA: TGTGCCAGCAAACAACAGGGGACCGGGGAGCTGTTTTTT.